Sequencing of this TCR beta chain was carried out in a study of T-cell reconstitution after alpha-beta-depleted transplantation in children. General study findings and limits: There were reportedly several hundred expanded graft clones from which alpha-beta T cells came about two months after transplant. At one year after transplant, newly produced T cells mostly accounted for T-cell counts and diversity.

Unique molecular identifiers were incorporated into the prepared TCRbeta library. TCRdb itself ran the PCR reads through MiXCR, one entry per CDR3 protein. The table has under 250,000 distinct CDR3 sequences, roughly a sixth seen once; the top ten hold around 44%. This clonotype was detected only a few times. Its antigen remains unidentified. The ends lost 4 bases at V and 8 bases at J; junction bases unmatched: 13. This CDR3 is built from 15 residues. Germline CDR1 is SGHRS and CDR2 is YFSETQ. The J gene is TRBJ2-3, the V gene TRBV5-1, with 7 bases matching TRBD1. The origin of this receptor is a male patient aged 2 to 10 who had a stem cell transplant for acute lymphoblastic leukemia, so the T cells may come from the graft donor. Sequenced here: PBMCs, mostly from graft donor cells, sampled 360 days after TCRalphabeta/CD19-depleted stem cell transplant. CDR3 sequence: CASSETGSTGSTQYF. CDR3 nucleotide sequence: TGCGCCAGCAGCGAGACAGGGTCGACGGGGAGTACGCAGTATTTT.